A single T cell receptor beta chain is shown here with its context. Its antigen remains unidentified. It has no much larger one-base neighbor in the sample; base qualities were not kept. The germline V gene yields SGHAT for CDR1 and FQNNGV for CDR2. Clipping removes 2 bases from V and 2 bases from J, with 7 as the unmatched junction base count. From the cysteine through the phenylalanine, the CDR3 covers 16 amino acids. Only the CDR3 DNA is retained, 48 bases long and in frame from the first base. The data derive from a study of T-cell reconstitution after alpha-beta-depleted transplantation in children (dated by TCRdb to 2016 to 2018). A note on the overall study: T-cell immune reconstitution after TCRalphabeta/CD19-depleted allogeneic hematopoietic cell transplantation in children was quantitatively tracked in the study by means of TCR repertoire profiling.

Sample treatment or condition, as interpreted from the label and publication: allogeneic hematopoietic cell transplantation with graft depleted of TCRalphabeta T cells and CD19 B cells. Transplant recipients were children who received TCRalphabeta/CD19-depleted allogeneic hematopoietic cell grafts. Receptors were amplified or captured by PCR. The run used an Illumina HiSeq 2500. TCR libraries were prepared with molecular barcoding, using unique molecular identifiers to normalize TCRbeta repertoire quantification. TCRdb reprocessed the public reads (quality trimming at Q25 with fastp, clone calling with MiXCR) and kept in-frame beta chains. Each entry is one CDR3 protein sequence, shown with its most common DNA and genes. A total of around 600,000 distinct CDR3 sequences appear in this sample, more than 20% of them only once. The top ten constitute roughly 13% of the sample. Study-wide conclusions, independent of this receptor: The apparently early recovery of alphabetaT-cell counts about two months after transplant reportedly depended on only several hundred rapidly expanded clones that came from non-depleted graft cells. Hyperexpanded clone frequencies declined over subsequent months; after one year, T-cell counts and TCRbeta diversity were mostly attributed to newly produced T cells. In some patients, the high TCRbeta diversity seen at day 60 was put down to recipient T cells and intrathymic progenitors that had survived conditioning.

The receptor was isolated from a boy less than two years old who had a stem cell transplant for acute myeloid leukemia, so the T cells may come from the graft donor. The sample here was PBMCs, mostly from graft donor cells, taken 360 days after TCRalphabeta/CD19-depleted stem cell transplant. The chain employs TRBV11-2 and TRBJ1-2, and TRBD1 matches 8 of the central bases. The CDR3: CASSLWDRQGNYGYTF. The bases read TGTGCCAGCAGCTTATGGGACAGGCAGGGGAACTATGGCTACACCTTC.